The 6 T cell receptor beta chains given below trace back to one sample, sequenced in a study of cytomegalovirus exposure and HLA in healthy donors (dated by TCRdb to about 2017). The library relied on the immunoSEQ multiplex PCR assay. Held by TCRdb, this immuneACCESS table contains in-frame sequences only and omits some clones. Under half of the omission traces to an unresolved V gene where checked; the cause of the rest is unknown. A total of around 130,000 clones appear in this sample, around 92% of them only once. Clones ranked in the top ten supply about 3.5% of the sample. Material: PBMCs. The receptor set was obtained from a man under 40 in good health and CMV-seronegative.

The genes are TRBV19 and TRBJ1-6; the match to TRBD1 covers 8 bases. J was trimmed by 5 bases and V by 5 bases; bases with no gene match: 5. The CDR3 consists of 15 residues. CDR1 and CDR2 from the germline V gene are LNHDA and SQIVND (reference sequence). The CDR3 coding sequence is TGTGCCAGTAGTCCCGTGGACAGGGATAATTCACCCCTCCACTTT. Translating gives CASSPVDRDNSPLHF.

The V call is TRBV6-5, the J call TRBJ2-1; 8 nucleotides line up with TRBD1. This CDR3 is 15 amino acids long. The V gene's germline CDR1 is MNHEY and CDR2 SVGAGI. V was clipped by 6 bases and J by 7 bases; unmatched bases: 11. CDR3 nucleotides: TGTGCCAGCAGATCCGGTGCCAGGGGGCGTAATGAGCAGTTCTTC. It translates to CASRSGARGRNEQFF.

This rearrangement joins TRBV7-2 to TRBJ2-7; TRBD1 matches 9 bases. Germline V lookup: CDR1 SGHTA, CDR2 FQGNSA. This CDR3 comprises 14 residues. V was pared by 3 bases and J by 5 bases, with 5 bases of the junction left unmatched. The CDR3 region is CASSFAGQGNEQYF. The CDR3 DNA reads as TGTGCCAGCAGCTTCGCTGGACAGGGGAACGAGCAGTACTTC.

The rearrangement uses TRBV9 and TRBJ2-5; 14 positions agree with TRBD2. In germline, CDR1 is SGDLS, CDR2 YYNGEE. V lost 4 bases, J lost 4 bases, and 12 bases stayed unmatched. There are 18 residues in the CDR3. The CDR3 coding sequence is TGTGCCAGCAGCCCGCGACTAGCGGGGGGGCCTTCTCGAGAGACCCAGTACTTC. Translated, it gives CASSPRLAGGPSRETQYF.

V gene TRBV7-3 combines with J gene TRBJ2-1; TRBD2 matches at 7 bases. The germline gives CDR1 SGHTA, CDR2 FQGTGA. V lost 2 bases and J lost 7; bases outside the gene matches: 5. This CDR3 comprises 14 residues. CDR3 amino acids: CASSLSSGPNEQFF. The DNA for the CDR3 is TGTGCCAGCAGCTTATCTAGCGGACCAAATGAGCAGTTCTTC. Full variable domain (missing parts from reference TRBV7-3 and TRBJ2-1): GAGVSQTPSNKVTEKGKYVELRCDPISGHTALYWYRQSLGQGPEFLIYFQGTGAADDSGLPNDRFFAVRPEGSVSTLKIQRTERGDSAVYLCASSLSSGPNEQFFGPGTRLTVL.

The chain recombines TRBV5-1 with TRBJ2-1, with 8 bases identical to TRBD1. Germline CDR1 is SGHRS and CDR2 is YFSETQ. The V gene end was trimmed by 0 bases and the J gene end by 0 bases; junction bases not matched to a gene: 5. The CDR3 has 17 amino acids. This chain's CDR3 is CASSLGGTGFSYNEQFF. The CDR3 DNA reads TGCGCCAGCAGCTTGGGAGGGACAGGATTCTCCTACAATGAGCAGTTCTTC.